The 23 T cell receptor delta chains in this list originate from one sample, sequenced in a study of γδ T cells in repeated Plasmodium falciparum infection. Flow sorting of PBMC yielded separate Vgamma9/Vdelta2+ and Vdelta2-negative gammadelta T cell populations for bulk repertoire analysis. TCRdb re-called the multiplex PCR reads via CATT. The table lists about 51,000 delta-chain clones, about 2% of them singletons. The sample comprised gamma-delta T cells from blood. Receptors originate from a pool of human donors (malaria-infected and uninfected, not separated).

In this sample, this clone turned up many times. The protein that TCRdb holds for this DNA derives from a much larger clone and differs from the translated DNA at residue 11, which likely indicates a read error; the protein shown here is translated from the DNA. The CDR3 DNA reads as TGTGCTCTTGGGGAACAAGTTTTCCTTTCATCTCCACTGGGGGACCGTTGCACCGATAAACTCATCTTT. Translated: CALGEQVFLSSPLGDRCTDKLIF. The chain uses TRDV1 and TRDJ1; 9 nucleotides align to TRDD3. CDR1 and CDR2 from the germline V gene are TSWWSYY and QGS. CDR3 length equals 23 residues. Germline trimming cut 1 base from V and 1 base from J; bases unmatched to any gene: 25.

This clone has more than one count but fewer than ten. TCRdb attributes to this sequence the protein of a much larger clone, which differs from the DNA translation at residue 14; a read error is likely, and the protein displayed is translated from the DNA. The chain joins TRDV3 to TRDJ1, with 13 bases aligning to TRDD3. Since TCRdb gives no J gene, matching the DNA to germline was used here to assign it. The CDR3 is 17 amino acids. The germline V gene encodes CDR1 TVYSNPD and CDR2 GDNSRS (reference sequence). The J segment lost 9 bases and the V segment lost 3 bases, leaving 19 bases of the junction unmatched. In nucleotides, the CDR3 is TGTGCCTTCCCCAGGCTACGTACTGGGGGATACGATGGTGAACTCATCTTT. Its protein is CAFPRLRTGGYDGELIF.

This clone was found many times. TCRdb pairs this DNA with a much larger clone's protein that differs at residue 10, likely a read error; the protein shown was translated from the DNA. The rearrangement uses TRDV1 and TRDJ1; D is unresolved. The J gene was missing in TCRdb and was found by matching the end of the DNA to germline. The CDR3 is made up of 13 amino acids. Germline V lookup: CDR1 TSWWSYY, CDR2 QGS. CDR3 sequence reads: CALGRLRPDELIF. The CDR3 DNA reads TGTGCTCTTGGGCGCCTAAGGCCCGATGAACTCATCTTT.

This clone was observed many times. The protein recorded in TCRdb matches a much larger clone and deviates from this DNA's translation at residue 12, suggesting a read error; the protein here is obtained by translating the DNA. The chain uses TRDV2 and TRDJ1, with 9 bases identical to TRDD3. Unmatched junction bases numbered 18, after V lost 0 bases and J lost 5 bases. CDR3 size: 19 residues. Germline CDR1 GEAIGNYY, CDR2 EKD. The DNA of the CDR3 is TGTGCCTGTGACACCGGTTTGTGGGGATACGCTCTTCGGGAGGATAAACTCATCTTT. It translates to CACDTGLWGYALREDKLIF.

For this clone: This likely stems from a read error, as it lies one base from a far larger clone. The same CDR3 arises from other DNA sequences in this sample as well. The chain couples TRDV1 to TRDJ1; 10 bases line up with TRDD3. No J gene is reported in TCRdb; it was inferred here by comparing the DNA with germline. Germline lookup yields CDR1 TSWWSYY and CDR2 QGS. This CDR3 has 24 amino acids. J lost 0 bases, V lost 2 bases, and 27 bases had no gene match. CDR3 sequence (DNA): TGTGCTCTTGGGGAAACGCCTTCGCCGTACTGGGGGATGATGTTGCCGTTCTACACCGATAAACTCATCTTT. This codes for CALGETPSPYWGMMLPFYTDKLIF.

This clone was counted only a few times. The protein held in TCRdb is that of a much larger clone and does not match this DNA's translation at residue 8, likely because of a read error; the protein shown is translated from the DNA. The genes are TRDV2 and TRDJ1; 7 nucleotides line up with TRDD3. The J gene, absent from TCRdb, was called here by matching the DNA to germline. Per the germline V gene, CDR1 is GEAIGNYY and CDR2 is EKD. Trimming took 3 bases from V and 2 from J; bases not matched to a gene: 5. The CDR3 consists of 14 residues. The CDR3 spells CACDSLGPTDKLIF. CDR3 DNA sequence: TGTGCCTGTGACTCACTGGGGCCTACCGATAAACTCATCTTT.

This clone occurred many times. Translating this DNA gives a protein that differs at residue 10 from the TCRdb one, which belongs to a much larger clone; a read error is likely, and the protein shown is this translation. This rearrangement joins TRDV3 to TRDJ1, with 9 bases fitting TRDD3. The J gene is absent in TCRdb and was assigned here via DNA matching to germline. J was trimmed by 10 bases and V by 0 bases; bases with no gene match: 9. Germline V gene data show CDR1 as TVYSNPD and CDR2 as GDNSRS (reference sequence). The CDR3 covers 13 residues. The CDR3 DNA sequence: TGTGCCTTTAGTCGGGGGGATACCCGCGGACTCATCTTT. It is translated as CAFSRGDTRGLIF.

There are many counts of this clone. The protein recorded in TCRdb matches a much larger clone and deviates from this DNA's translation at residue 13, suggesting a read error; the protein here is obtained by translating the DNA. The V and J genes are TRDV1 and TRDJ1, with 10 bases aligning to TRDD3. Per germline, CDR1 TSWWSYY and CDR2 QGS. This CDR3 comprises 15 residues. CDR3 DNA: TGTGCTCTTGCAACTGGGGGATCGAGCACCGATAAACCCATCTTT. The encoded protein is CALATGGSSTDKPIF.

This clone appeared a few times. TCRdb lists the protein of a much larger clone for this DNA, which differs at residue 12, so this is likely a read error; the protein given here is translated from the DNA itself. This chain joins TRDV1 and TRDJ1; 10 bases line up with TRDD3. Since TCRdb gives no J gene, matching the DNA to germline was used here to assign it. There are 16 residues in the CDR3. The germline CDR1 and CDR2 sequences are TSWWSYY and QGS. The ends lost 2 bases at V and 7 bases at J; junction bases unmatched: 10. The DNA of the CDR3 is TGTGCTCTTGGGGAAGTCTTCGGGGGATACGTCGGTAAACTCATCTTT. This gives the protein CALGEVFGGYVGKLIF.

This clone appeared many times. CDR3 residues: CALGGRPYYWGMHTDKLIF. CDR3 DNA sequence: TGTGCTCTTGGGGGTAGACCCTACTACTGGGGGATGCACACCGATAAACTCATCTTT. The rearrangement links TRDV1 to TRDJ1, with 10 nucleotides matching TRDD3. This CDR3 contains 19 residues. The ends lost 4 bases at V and 0 bases at J; junction bases unmatched: 14. Germline loops: CDR1 TSWWSYY, CDR2 QGS.

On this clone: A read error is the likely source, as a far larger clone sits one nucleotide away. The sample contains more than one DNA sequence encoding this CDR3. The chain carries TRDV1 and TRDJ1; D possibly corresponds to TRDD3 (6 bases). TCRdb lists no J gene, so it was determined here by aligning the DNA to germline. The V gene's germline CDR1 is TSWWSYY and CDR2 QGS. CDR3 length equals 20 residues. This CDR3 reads CALGELYQWGFRDTFDKLIF. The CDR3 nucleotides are TGTGCCCTTGGGGAACTCTACCAGTGGGGGTTCCGCGACACCTTCGATAAACTCATCTTT.

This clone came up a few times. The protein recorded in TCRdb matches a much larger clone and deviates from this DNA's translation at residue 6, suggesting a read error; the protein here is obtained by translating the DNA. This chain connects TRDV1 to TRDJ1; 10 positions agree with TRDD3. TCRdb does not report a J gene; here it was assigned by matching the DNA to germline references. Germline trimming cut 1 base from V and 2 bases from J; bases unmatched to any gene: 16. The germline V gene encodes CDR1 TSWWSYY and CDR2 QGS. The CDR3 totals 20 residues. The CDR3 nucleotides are TGTGCTCTTGGGGAACCCTCTAGGTCGTACTGGGGGATTATGACCGATAAACTCATCTTT. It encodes CALGEPSRSYWGIMTDKLIF.

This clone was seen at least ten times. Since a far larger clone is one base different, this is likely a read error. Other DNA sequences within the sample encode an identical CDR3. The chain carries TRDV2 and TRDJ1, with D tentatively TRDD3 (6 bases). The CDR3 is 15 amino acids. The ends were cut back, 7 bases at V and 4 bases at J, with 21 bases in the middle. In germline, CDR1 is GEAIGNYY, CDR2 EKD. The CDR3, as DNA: TGTGCCTGCGACGCAGTAGGGGATCCGGGCGATAAACTCATCTTT. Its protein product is CACDAVGDPGDKLIF.

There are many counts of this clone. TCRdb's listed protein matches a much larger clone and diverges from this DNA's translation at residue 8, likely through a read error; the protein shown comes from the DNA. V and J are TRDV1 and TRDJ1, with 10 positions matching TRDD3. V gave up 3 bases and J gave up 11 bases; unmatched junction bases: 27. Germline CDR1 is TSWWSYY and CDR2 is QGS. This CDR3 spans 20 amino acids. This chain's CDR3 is CALGDLSGGRLWTGGCRLIF. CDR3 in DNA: TGTGCTCTTGGGGACCTAAGTGGGGGGCGTTTATGGACTGGGGGATGTAGGCTCATCTTT.

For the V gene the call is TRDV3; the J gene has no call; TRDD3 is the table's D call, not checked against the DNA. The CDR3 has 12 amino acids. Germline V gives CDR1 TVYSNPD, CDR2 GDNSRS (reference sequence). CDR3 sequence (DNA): TGTGCTGGGGGACACTTTTACGAAAGAATCATCTTT. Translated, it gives CAGGHFYERIIF.

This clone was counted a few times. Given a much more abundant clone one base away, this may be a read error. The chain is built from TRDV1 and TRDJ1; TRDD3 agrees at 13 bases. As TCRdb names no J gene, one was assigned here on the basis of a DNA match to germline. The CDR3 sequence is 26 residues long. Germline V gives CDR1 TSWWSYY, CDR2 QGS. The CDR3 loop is CALGESFSYLFHWGIRGRVLTDRLIF. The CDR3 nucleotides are TGTGCTCTTGGGGAATCTTTTTCCTACTTATTTCACTGGGGGATACGCGGGCGGGTTTTGACCGATAGACTCATCTTT.

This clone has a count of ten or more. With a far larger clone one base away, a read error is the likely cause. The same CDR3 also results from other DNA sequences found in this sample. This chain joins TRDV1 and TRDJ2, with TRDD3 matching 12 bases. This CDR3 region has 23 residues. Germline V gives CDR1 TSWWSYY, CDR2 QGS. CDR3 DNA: TGTGCTCTTGGAAAAAGATTAGGCCTACCGCACTGGGGGATACCGGTTTTGACAGCACAACTCTTCTTC. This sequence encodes CALGKRLGLPHWGIPVLTAQLFF.

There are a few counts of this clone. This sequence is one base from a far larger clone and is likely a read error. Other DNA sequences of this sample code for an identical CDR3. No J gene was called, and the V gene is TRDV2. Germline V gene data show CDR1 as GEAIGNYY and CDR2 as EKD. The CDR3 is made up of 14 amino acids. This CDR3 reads CACDTLTGTDKLIF. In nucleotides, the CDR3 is TGTGCCTGTGACACGCTTACTGGTACCGATAAACTCATCTTC.

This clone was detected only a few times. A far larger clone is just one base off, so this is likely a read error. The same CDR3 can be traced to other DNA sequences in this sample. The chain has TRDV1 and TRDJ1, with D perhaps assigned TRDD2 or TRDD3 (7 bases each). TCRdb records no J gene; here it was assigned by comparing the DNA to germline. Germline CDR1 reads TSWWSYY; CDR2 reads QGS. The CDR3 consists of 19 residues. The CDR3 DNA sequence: TGTGCCCTTGGGGTATTTGGTTCCTACGGTAAGGGGGATACCGATAAACTCATCTTT. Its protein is CALGVFGSYGKGDTDKLIF.

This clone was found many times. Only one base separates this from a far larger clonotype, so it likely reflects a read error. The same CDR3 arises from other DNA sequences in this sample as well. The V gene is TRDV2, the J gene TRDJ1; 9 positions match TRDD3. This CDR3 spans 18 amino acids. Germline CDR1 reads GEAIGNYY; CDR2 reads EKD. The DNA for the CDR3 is TGCGCCTGTGACACCGGTTCCTTACTGGGGGAGCACCCCGATAAACTCATCTTT. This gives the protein CACDTGSLLGEHPDKLIF.

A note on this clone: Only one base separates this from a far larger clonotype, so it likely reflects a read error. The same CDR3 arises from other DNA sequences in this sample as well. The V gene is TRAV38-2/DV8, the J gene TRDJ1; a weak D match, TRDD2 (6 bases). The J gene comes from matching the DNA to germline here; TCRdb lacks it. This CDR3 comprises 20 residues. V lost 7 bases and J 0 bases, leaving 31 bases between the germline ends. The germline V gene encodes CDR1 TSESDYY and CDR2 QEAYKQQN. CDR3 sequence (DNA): TGTGCTTATTGGCGGATTTCCTATCTGGGAGCCCCGGGCAACACCGATAAACTCATCTTT. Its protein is CAYWRISYLGAPGNTDKLIF.

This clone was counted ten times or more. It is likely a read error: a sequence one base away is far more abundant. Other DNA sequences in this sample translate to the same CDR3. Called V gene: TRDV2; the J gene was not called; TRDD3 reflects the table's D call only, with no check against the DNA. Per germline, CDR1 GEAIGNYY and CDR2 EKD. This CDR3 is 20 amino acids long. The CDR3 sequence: CACDSVAVRGASLYTDKLIF. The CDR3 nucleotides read TGTGCCTGTGACTCGGTCGCCGTTCGGGGGGCTTCCCTGTACACCGATAAGCTCATCTTT.

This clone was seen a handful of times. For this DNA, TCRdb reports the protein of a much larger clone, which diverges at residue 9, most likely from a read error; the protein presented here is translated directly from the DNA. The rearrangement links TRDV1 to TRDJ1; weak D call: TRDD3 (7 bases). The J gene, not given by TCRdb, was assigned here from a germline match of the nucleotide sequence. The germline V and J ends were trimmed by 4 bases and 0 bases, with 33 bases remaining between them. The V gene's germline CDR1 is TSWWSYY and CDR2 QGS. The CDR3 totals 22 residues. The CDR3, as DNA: TGTGCTCTTGGGGGTCCCGCCTTCCGACGAAACTGGGGATGGAGGTACACCGATAAACTCATCTTT. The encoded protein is CALGGPAFRRNWGWRYTDKLIF.